A selection of T cell receptor beta chains follows, all from one sample in a study of blood T cell repertoires in COVID-19. This table comes from immunoSEQ multiplex PCR, and its TCRdb copy is limited to in-frame clones, with some not included. There are 150,000 to 200,000 clones in the sample; about nine tenths occur only once, and roughly 2% lies in the top ten. The source material was peripheral blood. Every receptor here comes from a young man who had recovered from COVID-19. CDR3s leave out the opening cysteine and the closing phenylalanine or tryptophan. Size values are once, few and many counts, or a class for expanded clones, and some rows have none.

J: TRBJ2-1
V: TRBV10-2
size: few
CDR3: ASSDGGTYNEQF

J: TRBJ2-7
V: TRBV4-3
size: once
CDR3: ASSQGGGSRYEQY

J: TRBJ2-7
V: TRBV7-2
size: .
CDR3: ASSLSHRGPWEQY

J: TRBJ1-5
V: TRBV9
size: .
CDR3: ASSAQGANQPQH

J: TRBJ1-4
V: TRBV7-2
size: .
CDR3: ASSSSLTGKDEKLF

J: TRBJ2-2
V: TRBV18
size: .
CDR3: ASSPRNSGGNTGELF

J: TRBJ1-1
V: TRBV19
size: .
CDR3: ASSPYRTMNTEAF

J: TRBJ1-5
V: TRBV5-1
size: .
CDR3: ASSLDGGDRQPQH

J: TRBJ2-1
V: TRBV11-2
size: .
CDR3: ASSLRAGGNSYNEQF

J: TRBJ2-2
V: TRBV3-1/TRBV3-2
size: .
CDR3: ASSLGHGLLNTGELF

J: TRBJ2-3
V: TRBV7-8
size: .
CDR3: ASSLGGSGTDTQY

J: TRBJ2-1
V: TRBV6-2/TRBV6-3
size: .
CDR3: ASSYGDLSRDEQF

J: TRBJ1-5
V: TRBV7-8
size: .
CDR3: ASSPTGREVGNQPQH

J: TRBJ2-2
V: TRBV6-4
size: .
CDR3: ASSDSFRQAVGELF

J: TRBJ1-4
V: TRBV21-1
size: .
CDR3: ADSRGGGEKLF

J: TRBJ2-7
V: TRBV11-1
size: .
CDR3: ASSRTGTGGFYEQY

J: TRBJ2-2
V: TRBV29-1
size: .
CDR3: SVDSVQTGELF

J: TRBJ1-5
V: TRBV6-2/TRBV6-3
size: .
CDR3: ASSSDSVAPQH

J: TRBJ2-5
V: TRBV9
size: .
CDR3: ASSPRQGEETQY

J: TRBJ2-7
V: TRBV7-2
size: .
CDR3: ASSLDRGTYEQY

J: TRBJ2-3
V: TRBV10-3
size: .
CDR3: AISRGESTDTQY

J: TRBJ1-2
V: TRBV15
size: .
CDR3: ATSRDRPNRGNYGYT

J: TRBJ1-1
V: TRBV6-6
size: .
CDR3: ASSRTGRNTEAF

J: TRBJ2-2
V: TRBV24-1
size: once
CDR3: ATSGIRDTGELF

J: TRBJ2-7
V: TRBV5-4
size: .
CDR3: ASEPSAATYEQY

J: TRBJ1-2
V: TRBV6-1
size: .
CDR3: ASSEKRGQGLNYGYT

J: TRBJ2-1
V: TRBV7-9
size: many
CDR3: ASSLTVEQF

J: TRBJ2-2
V: TRBV5-1
size: .
CDR3: ASSSDRVSTGELF

J: TRBJ2-7
V: TRBV7-2
size: once
CDR3: ASSFLAGARGEQY

J: TRBJ2-5
V: TRBV29-1
size: .
CDR3: SVESSRVETQY

J: TRBJ2-1
V: TRBV28
size: once
CDR3: ASSLPQPGRSYNEQF

J: TRBJ1-1
V: TRBV9
size: .
CDR3: ASSVGGSTEAF

J: TRBJ2-7
V: TRBV6-5
size: once
CDR3: ASTRTGGAYEQY

J: TRBJ1-2
V: TRBV20-1
size: .
CDR3: SATQTVRYT

J: TRBJ2-7
V: TRBV7-2
size: .
CDR3: ASSLERELHEQY

J: TRBJ1-1
V: TRBV6-2/TRBV6-3
size: .
CDR3: ASSYPAENTEAF

J: TRBJ1-2
V: TRBV5-4
size: .
CDR3: ASTLWGGEVYGYT

J: TRBJ2-5
V: TRBV18
size: .
CDR3: ASAFGTGQETQY

J: TRBJ2-1
V: TRBV9
size: .
CDR3: ASSVHPSGAGSYNEQF

J: TRBJ1-2
V: TRBV25-1
size: .
CDR3: ASNQGGPASYGYT

J: TRBJ2-7
V: TRBV5-1
size: .
CDR3: ASSRGPGKGEQY

J: TRBJ2-6
V: TRBV19
size: .
CDR3: ASSIDYGQAQGGANVLT

J: TRBJ2-1
V: TRBV13
size: .
CDR3: ASNVGENEQF

J: TRBJ2-7
V: TRBV2
size: .
CDR3: ASSEQGTYEQY

J: TRBJ2-5
V: TRBV25-1
size: .
CDR3: ASSAPRDSYFQETQY

J: TRBJ2-7
V: TRBV6-2/TRBV6-3
size: once
CDR3: ASSTDRGYEQY

J: TRBJ2-7
V: TRBV27
size: once
CDR3: ASSSGRAYEQY

J: TRBJ2-7
V: TRBV5-6
size: once
CDR3: ASSLYYEQY

J: TRBJ2-2
V: TRBV12-5
size: .
CDR3: ASGYPGLAVSTGELF

J: TRBJ2-2
V: TRBV6-5
size: .
CDR3: ASRHHTGELF

J: TRBJ1-2
V: TRBV19
size: .
CDR3: ASSMGQGYGYT

J: TRBJ2-2
V: TRBV6-1
size: .
CDR3: ASSENRGSGPTGELF

J: TRBJ2-5
V: TRBV12-3/TRBV12-4
size: .
CDR3: ASSPGLHFAQY

J: TRBJ1-5
V: TRBV30
size: .
CDR3: AWSVQGDQPQH

J: TRBJ1-6
V: TRBV6-2/TRBV6-3
size: .
CDR3: ASSGRGLGNSPLH